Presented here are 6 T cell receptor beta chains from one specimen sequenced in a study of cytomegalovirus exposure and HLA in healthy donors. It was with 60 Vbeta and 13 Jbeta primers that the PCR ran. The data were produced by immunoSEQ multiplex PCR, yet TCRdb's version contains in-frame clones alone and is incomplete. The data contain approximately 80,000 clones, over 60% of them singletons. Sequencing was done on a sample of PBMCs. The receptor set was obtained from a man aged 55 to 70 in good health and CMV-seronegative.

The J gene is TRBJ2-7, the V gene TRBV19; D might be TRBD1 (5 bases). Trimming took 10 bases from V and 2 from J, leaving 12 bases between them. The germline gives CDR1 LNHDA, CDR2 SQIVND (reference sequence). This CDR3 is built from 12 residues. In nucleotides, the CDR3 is TGTGCCACCCAGGACACGACCTACGAGCAGTACTTC. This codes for CATQDTTYEQYF.

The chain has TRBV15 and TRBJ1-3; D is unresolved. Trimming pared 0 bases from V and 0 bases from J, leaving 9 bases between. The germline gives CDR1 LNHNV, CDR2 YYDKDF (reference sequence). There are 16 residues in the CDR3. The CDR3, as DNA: TGTGCCACCAGCAGAGAGGGCCGAAACTCTGGAAACACCATATATTTT. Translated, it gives CATSREGRNSGNTIYF.

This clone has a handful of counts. In DNA form, the CDR3 reads TGTGCCAGCAGCTGGCTAGCGGGGGGTCAAGAGACCCAGTACTTC. It specifies CASSWLAGGQETQYF. The chain uses TRBV2 and TRBJ2-5; 11 bases fit TRBD2. Trimming took 6 bases from V and 2 from J; bases not matched to a gene: 5. There are 15 residues in the CDR3. CDR1 is SNHLY, CDR2 FYNNEI, per germline.

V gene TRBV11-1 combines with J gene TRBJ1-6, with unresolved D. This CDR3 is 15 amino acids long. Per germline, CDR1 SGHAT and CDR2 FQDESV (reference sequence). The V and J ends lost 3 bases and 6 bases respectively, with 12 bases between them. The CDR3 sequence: CASSFMAGRNSPLHF. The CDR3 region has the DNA TGTGCCAGCAGCTTTATGGCAGGTCGTAATTCACCCCTCCACTTT.

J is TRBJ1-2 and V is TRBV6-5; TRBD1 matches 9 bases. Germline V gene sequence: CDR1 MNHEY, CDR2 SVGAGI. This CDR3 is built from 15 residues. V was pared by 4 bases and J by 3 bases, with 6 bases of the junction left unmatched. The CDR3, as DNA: TGTGCCAGCAGTTTCCACCGGGACAGGGACTATGGCTACACCTTC. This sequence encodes CASSFHRDRDYGYTF.

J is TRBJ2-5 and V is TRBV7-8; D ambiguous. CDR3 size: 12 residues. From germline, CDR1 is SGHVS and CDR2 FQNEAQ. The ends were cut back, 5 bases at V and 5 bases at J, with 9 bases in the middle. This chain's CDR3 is CASSPLWETQYF. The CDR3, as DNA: TGTGCCAGCAGCCCACTTTGGGAGACCCAGTACTTC.